What follows are 8 T cell receptor beta chains derived from one specimen sequenced in a study of tumor-infiltrating lymphocytes in primary liver carcinoma. Synthesis of TCR beta cDNA was carried out from about 500 ng total RNA with a constant-region primer. Libraries for TCR beta were built through three nested multiplex PCR rounds, which together made up a slightly modified ARM-PCR procedure. The first two PCR rounds, around 11 cycles each, used TRBV1-TRBV30 forward primers and a C-beta reverse primer. TCRdb recomputed calls from the multiplex PCR reads with MiXCR, one row per CDR3 protein. The data show some 180,000 distinct CDR3 sequences, approximately 80% seen once. Total RNA and DNA came together from around 20-30 mg of bulk tissue without cell sorting. Source material: tumor tissue from primary liver carcinoma. These receptors all stem from a man aged 40-49 years with primary liver carcinoma and hepatitis B virus infection.

Concerning this clonotype: One junction end disagrees with the germline gene, perhaps due to a read error. This sequence joins TRBV14 and TRBJ2-1, with TRBD1 identical over 7 bases. The germline CDR1 and CDR2 sequences are SGHDN and FVKESK. The CDR3 is 14 residues long. In DNA form, the CDR3 reads TGTGCTAGCAGCCAAGGAAGGATGTCGAGGGGGCGGTTCTTC. It yields the protein CASSQGRMSRGRFF.

This clonotype appeared once. Likely a read error: the CDR3 ends without its conserved phenylalanine or tryptophan. Because the CDR3's place on the DNA is in doubt, the DNA is left out and the CDR3 is given as listed by TCRdb. J is TRBJ2-1 and V is TRBV11-1; TRBD2 is the table's D call and was not checked against the DNA. Looked up from germline, CDR1 is SGHAT and CDR2 is FQDESV (reference sequence). 13 amino acids form the CDR3, both terminal residues included. CDR3 residues: CASSAGGPNEEFL.

Ten or more counts support this clonotype. The chain combines TRBV2 with TRBJ2-6, with D possibly being TRBD1 (6 bases). The V and J ends lost 8 bases and 2 bases respectively, with 13 bases between them. This CDR3 region has 15 residues. Germline CDR1 SNHLY, CDR2 FYNNEI. CDR3 region: CASLFRQAGANVLTF. Written as DNA, the CDR3 is TGTGCCAGCTTGTTTCGACAGGCTGGGGCCAACGTCCTGACTTTC.

This clonotype showed up just once. A junction end diverges from the germline sequence, so it may reflect a read error. The V gene is TRBV5-5, the J gene TRBJ2-1; 11 bases map to TRBD2. Germline loops: CDR1 SGHKS, CDR2 YYEKEE (reference sequence). The CDR3 loop spans 15 amino acids. CDR3 bases: TGTGCCAGCAGATCGGGACTAGCGGACGAAAATGAGCACTTCTTC. Protein: CASRSGLADENEHFF.

In this sample, this clonotype turned up many times. V and J are TRBV28 and TRBJ2-7, with D perhaps matching TRBD1 (6 bases). V shed 3 bases and J shed 4 bases, with 13 bases lying between them. In germline, CDR1 is MDHEN, CDR2 SYDVKM. This CDR3 has 14 residues. CDR3 DNA: TGTGCCAGCAGTTTGGCTGGGGGCCTATACGAGCAGTACTTC. This codes for CASSLAGGLYEQYF.

This clonotype showed up just a few times. The chain employs TRBV9 and TRBJ2-3; weak D call: TRBD2 (6 bases). V was clipped by 4 bases and J by 2 bases, with 14 bases between them. The length of the CDR3 is 15 residues. Germline V gives CDR1 SGDLS, CDR2 YYNGEE. The CDR3 sequence: CASSRGGRNTDTQYF. The CDR3 DNA follows: TGTGCCAGCAGCAGAGGAGGGCGGAACACAGATACGCAGTATTTT.

Remarks on this clonotype: The junction and the germline gene differ at one end; a read error may be behind it. V gene TRBV13 combines with J gene TRBJ2-2; no clear D gene. This CDR3 spans 15 amino acids. Per the germline V gene, CDR1 is PRHDT and CDR2 is FYEKMQ (reference sequence). The CDR3 region is CASSARVRYTGELFF. CDR3 in DNA: TGTGCCAGCAGCGCCCGGGTCAGATACACCGGAGAGCTGTTTTTT.

Worth noting for this clonotype: Sequence at one end of the junction differs from germline and may be a read error. CDR3 loop: CASGLAPPGLYSEAFF. The CDR3 coding sequence is TGTGCCAGCGGTTTAGCACCGCCCGGGCTCTACAGTGAAGCTTTCTTT. This rearrangement joins TRBV12-3 or TRBV12-4 to TRBJ1-1, with D unclear. The CDR3 consists of 16 residues.